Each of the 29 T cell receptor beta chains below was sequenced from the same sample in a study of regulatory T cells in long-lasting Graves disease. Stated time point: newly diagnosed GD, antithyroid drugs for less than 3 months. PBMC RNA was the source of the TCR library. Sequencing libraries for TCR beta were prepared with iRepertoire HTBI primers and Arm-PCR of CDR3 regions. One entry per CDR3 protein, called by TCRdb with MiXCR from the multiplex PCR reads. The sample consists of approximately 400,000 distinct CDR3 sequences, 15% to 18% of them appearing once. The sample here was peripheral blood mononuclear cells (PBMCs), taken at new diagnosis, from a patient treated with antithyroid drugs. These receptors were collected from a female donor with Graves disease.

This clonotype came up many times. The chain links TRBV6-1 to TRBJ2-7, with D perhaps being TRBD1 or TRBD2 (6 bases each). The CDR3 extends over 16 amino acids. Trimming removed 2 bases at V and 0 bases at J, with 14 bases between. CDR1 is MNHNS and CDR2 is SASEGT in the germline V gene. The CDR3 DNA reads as TGTGCCAGCAGTGAAAGCGGGCAGGGGAGCTCCTACGAGCAGTACTTC. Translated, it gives CASSESGQGSSYEQYF.

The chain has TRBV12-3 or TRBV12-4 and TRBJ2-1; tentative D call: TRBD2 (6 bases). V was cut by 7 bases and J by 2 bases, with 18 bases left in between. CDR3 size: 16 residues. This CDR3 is CASKPGGGEPYNEQFF. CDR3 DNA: TGTGCCAGCAAACCTGGTGGAGGGGAACCCTACAATGAGCAGTTCTTC.

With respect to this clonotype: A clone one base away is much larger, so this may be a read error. The CDR3 reads CACSVPKARQRGNQPQHF. Written as DNA, the CDR3 is TGTGCCTGCAGCGTACCCAAGGCCCGACAGAGGGGCAATCAGCCCCAGCATTTT. The chain recombines TRBV7-2 with TRBJ1-5, with TRBD1 as a possible D gene (5 bases). CDR1 SGHTA and CDR2 FQGNSA come from the germline V gene. There are 18 residues in the CDR3. Supplemented by reference TRBV7-2 and TRBJ1-5, the full variable domain reads GAGVSQSPSNKVTEKGKDVELRCDPISGHTALYWYRQSLGQGLEFLIYFQGNSAPDKSGLPSDRFSAERTGGSVSTLTIQRTQQEDSAVYLCACSVPKARQRGNQPQHFGDGTRLSIL.

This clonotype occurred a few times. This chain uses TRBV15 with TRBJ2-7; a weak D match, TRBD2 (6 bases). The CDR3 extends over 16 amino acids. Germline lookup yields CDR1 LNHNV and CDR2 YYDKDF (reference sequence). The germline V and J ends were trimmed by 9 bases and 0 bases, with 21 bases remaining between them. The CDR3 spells CATRPGGAGLSYEQYF. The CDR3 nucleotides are TGTGCCACTAGACCCGGCGGGGCCGGACTCTCCTACGAGCAGTACTTC.

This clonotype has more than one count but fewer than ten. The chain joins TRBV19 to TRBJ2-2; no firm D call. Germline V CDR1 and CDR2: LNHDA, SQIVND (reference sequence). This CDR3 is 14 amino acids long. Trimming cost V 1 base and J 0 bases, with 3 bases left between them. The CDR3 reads CASSIAPNTGELFF. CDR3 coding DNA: TGTGCCAGTAGTATAGCCCCGAACACCGGGGAGCTGTTTTTT.

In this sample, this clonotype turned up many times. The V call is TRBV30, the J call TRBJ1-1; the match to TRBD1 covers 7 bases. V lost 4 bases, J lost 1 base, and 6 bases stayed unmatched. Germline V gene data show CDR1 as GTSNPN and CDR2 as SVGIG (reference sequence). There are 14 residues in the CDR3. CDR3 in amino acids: CAWTTGTENTEAFF. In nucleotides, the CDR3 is TGTGCCTGGACGACCGGGACAGAGAACACTGAAGCTTTCTTT.

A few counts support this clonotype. Here the CDR3 DNA reads TGTGCCAGCAGTTTTGGAGCAGGACAGCGGGGCACAGATACGCAGTATTTT. The encoded protein is CASSFGAGQRGTDTQYF. The genes are TRBV27 and TRBJ2-3; the D call may be TRBD1 or TRBD2 (6 bases each). V was clipped by 3 bases and J by 1 base, with 17 bases between them. Germline CDR1 is MNHEY and CDR2 is SMNVEV (reference sequence). CDR3 length equals 17 residues.

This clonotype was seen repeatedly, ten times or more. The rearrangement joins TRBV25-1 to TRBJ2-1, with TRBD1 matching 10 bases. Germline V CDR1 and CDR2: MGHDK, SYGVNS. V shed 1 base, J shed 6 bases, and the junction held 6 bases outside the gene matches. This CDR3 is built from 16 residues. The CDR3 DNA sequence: TGTGCCAGCAGTGAATTCCCCGGGACAGGGGCCAATGAGCAGTTCTTC. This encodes CASSEFPGTGANEQFF.

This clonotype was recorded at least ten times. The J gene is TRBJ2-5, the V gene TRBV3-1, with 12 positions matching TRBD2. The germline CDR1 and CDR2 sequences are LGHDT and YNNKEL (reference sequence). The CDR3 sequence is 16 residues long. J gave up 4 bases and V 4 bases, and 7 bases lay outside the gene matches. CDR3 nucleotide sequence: TGTGCCAGCAGCCGCCGGACTAGCGGGGAACGAGAGACCCAGTACTTC. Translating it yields CASSRRTSGERETQYF.

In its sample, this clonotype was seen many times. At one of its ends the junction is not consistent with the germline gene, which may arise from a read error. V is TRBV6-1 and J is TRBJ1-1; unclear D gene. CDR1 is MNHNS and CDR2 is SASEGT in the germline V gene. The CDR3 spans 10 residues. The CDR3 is CVSRFNEAFF. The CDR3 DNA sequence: TGTGTCAGCAGGTTCAATGAAGCTTTCTTT.

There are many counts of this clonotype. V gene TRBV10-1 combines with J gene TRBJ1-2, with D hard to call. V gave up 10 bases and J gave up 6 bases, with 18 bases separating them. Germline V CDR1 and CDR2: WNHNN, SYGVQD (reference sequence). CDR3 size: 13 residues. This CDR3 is CATLNGSQDGYTF. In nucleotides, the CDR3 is TGCGCCACTCTAAATGGCTCCCAGGATGGCTACACCTTC.

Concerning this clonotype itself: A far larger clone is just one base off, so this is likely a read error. The CDR3 protein is CASSPWTSGSSYEQFF. CDR3 bases: TGTGCCAGCAGCCCTTGGACTAGCGGATCCTCCTACGAGCAGTTCTTC. This chain links TRBV7-9 with TRBJ2-1, with 10 bases that match TRBD2. Germline V gene lookup returns CDR1 SEHNR and CDR2 FQNEAQ (reference sequence). The CDR3 has 16 amino acids. V lost 5 bases to trimming and J lost 10 bases; unmatched junction nucleotides: 14.

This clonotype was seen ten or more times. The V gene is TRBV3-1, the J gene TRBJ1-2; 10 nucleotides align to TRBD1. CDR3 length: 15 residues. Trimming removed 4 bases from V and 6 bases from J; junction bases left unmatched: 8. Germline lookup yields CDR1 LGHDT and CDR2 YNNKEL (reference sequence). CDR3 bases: TGTGCCAGCAGCCCACCTCCGGGACAGGGGAATGGCTACACCTTC. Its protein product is CASSPPPGQGNGYTF.

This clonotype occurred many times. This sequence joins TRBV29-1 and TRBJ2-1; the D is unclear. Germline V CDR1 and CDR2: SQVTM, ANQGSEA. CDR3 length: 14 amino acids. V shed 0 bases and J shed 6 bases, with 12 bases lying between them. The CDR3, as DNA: TGCAGCGTTGAAGATGTAGGCCGGGCCAATGAGCAGTTCTTC. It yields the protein CSVEDVGRANEQFF.

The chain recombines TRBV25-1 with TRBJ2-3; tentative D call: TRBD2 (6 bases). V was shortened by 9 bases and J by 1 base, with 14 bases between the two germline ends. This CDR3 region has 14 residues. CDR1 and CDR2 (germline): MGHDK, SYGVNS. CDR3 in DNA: TGTGCCAGTGGGGGGATGCTACGCACAGATACGCAGTATTTT. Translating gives CASGGMLRTDTQYF.

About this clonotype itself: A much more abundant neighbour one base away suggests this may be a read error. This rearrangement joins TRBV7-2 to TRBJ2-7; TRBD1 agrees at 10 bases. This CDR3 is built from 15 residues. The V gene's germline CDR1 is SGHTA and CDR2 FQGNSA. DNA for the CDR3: TGTGTCAGCAGCTTCCCCGGGACAGGGGTCTACGAGCAGTACTTC. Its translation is CVSSFPGTGVYEQYF.

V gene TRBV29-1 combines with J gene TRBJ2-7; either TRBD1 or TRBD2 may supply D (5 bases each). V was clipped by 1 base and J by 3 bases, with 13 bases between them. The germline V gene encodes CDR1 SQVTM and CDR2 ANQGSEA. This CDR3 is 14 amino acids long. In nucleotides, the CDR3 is TGCAGCGTTGAAGTAGGCCAGGGAGTCTACGAGCAGTACTTC. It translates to CSVEVGQGVYEQYF.

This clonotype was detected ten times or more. Here the CDR3 reads CASSPGLGNTIYF. CDR3 sequence (DNA): TGCGCCAGCAGCCCCGGTCTTGGAAACACCATATATTTT. The V gene is TRBV5-1, the J gene TRBJ1-3; no firm D call. Germline CDR1 and CDR2: SGHRS and YFSETQ. The ends were cut back, 4 bases at V and 3 bases at J, with 8 bases in the middle. This CDR3 is 13 amino acids long.

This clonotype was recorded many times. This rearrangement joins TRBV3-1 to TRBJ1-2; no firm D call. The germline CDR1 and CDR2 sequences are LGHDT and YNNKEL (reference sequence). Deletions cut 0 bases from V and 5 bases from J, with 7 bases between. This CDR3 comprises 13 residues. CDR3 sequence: CASSQDGPYGYTF. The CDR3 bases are TGTGCCAGCAGCCAAGACGGGCCTTATGGCTACACCTTC. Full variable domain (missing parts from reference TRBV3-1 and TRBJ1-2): DTAVSQTPKYLVTQMGNDKSIKCEQNLGHDTMYWYKQDSKKFLKIMFSYNNKELIINETVPNRFSPKSPDKAHLNLHINSLELGDSAVYFCASSQDGPYGYTFGSGTRLTVV.

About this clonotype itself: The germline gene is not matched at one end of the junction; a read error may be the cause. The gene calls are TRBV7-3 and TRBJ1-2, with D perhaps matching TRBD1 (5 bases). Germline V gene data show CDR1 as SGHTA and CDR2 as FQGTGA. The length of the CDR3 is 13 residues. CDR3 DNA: TGTGCTAGCAGCTTTGAAGGGGCTGGGGGCTACACCTTC. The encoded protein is CASSFEGAGGYTF.

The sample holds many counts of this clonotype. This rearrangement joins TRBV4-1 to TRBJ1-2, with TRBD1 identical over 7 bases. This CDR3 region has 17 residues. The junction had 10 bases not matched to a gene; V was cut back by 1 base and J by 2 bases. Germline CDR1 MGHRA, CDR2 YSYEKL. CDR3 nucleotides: TGCGCCAGCAGCCAAGTTCCCCGAGCGGACAGGAACTATGGCTACACCTTC. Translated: CASSQVPRADRNYGYTF.

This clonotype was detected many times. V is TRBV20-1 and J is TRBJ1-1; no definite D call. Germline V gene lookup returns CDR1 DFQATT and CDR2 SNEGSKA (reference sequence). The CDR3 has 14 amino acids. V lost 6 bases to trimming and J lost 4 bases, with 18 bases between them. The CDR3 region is CSALTEGAGTEAFF. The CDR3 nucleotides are TGCAGTGCGCTAACCGAGGGAGCGGGCACTGAAGCTTTCTTT.

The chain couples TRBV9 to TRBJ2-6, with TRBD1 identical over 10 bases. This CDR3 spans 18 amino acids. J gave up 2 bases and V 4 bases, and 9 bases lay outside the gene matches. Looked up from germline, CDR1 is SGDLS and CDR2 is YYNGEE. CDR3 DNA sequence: TGTGCCAGCAGCTCCCGGGACAGGGGAATACCTGGGGCCAACGTCCTGACTTTC. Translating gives CASSSRDRGIPGANVLTF.

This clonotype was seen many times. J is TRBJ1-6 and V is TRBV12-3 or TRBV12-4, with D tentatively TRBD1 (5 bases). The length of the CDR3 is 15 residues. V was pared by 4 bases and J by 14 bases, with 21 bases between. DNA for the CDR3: TGTGCCAGCAGTTCCGGCCTTGGGGGAGGGGCCACCCTCCACTTT. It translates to CASSSGLGGGATLHF.

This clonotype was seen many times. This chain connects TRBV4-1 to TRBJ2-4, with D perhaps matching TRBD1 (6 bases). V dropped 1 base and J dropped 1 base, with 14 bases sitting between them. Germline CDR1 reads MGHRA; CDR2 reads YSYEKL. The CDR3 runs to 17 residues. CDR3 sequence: CASSQGRVTGAKNIQYF. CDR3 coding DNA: TGCGCCAGCAGCCAAGGACGAGTCACAGGGGCCAAAAACATTCAGTACTTC.

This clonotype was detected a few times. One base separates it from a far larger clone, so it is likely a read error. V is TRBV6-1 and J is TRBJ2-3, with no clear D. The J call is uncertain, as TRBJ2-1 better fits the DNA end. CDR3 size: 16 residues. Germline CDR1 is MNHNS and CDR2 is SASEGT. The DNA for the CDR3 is TGTGCCAGCAGTGAAGCGCAGTGGGCCGGAGACGATGAGCAGTTCTTC. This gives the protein CASSEAQWAGDDEQFF.

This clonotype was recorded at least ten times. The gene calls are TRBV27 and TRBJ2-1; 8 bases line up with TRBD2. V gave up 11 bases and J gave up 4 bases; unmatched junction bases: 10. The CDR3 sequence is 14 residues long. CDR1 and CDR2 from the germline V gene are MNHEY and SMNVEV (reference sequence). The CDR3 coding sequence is TGTGCCTCAGCGAGTAGCGGGATATACAATGAGCAGTTCTTC. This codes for CASASSGIYNEQFF.

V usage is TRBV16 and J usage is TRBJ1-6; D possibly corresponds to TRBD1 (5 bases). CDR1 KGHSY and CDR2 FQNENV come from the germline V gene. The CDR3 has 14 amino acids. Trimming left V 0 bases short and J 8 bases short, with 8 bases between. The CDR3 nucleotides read TGTGCCAGCAGCCAATCGCAGGGTTATTCACCCCTCCACTTT. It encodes CASSQSQGYSPLHF.

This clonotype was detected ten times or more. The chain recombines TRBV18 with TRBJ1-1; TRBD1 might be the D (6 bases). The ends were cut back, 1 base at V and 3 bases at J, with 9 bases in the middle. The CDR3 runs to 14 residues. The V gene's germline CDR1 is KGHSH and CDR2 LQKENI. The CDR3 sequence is CASSPRRGDTEAFF. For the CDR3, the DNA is TGTGCCAGCTCACCACGAAGGGGGGACACTGAAGCTTTCTTT.